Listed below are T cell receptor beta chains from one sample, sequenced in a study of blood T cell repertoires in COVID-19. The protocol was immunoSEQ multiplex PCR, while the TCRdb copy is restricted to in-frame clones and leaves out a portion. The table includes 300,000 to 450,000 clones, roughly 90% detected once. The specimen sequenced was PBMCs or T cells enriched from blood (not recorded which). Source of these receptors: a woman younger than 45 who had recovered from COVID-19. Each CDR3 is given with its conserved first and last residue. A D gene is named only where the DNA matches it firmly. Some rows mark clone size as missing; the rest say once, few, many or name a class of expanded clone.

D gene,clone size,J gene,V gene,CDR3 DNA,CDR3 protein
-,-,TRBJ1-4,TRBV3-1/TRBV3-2,TGTGCCAGCAGCCAAGCAGGGTTGAATGAAAAACTGTTTTTT,CASSQAGLNEKLFF
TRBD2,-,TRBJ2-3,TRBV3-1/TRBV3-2,TGTGCCAGCAGCAAAGCTGGGACTAGCTCTTCGGGCACAGATACGCAGTATTTT,CASSKAGTSSSGTDTQYF
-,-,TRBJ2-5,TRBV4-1,TGCGCCAGCAGCCAAGAAACAGGAGGGGAGACCCAGTACTTC,CASSQETGGETQYF
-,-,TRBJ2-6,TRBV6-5,TGTGCCAGCAGTCCAGGGTATGCTGGGGCCAACGTCCTGACTTTC,CASSPGYAGANVLTF
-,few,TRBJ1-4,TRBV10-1,TGCGCCAGCAGTGACCGGGACAATAGGGAAAAACTGTTTTTT,CASSDRDNREKLFF
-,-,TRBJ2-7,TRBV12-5,TGTGCTAGTGGTACATACGAGCAGTACTTC,CASGTYEQYF
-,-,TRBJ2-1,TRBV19,TGTGCCAGTAGTATCAAGTCCGACACTCACAATGAGCAGTTCTTC,CASSIKSDTHNEQFF
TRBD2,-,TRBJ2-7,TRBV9,TGTGCCAGCAGCGCCAAACTAGCGGGACGCCCCTACGAGCAGTACTTC,CASSAKLAGRPYEQYF
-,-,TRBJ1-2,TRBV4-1,TGCGCCAGCAGCCAAGTCCCTGACAGGTCCTCCTATGGCTACACCTTC,CASSQVPDRSSYGYTF
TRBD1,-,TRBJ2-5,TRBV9,TGTGCCAGCAGCCCCCGGACAGGGTTAACCCAAGAGACCCAGTACTTC,CASSPRTGLTQETQYF